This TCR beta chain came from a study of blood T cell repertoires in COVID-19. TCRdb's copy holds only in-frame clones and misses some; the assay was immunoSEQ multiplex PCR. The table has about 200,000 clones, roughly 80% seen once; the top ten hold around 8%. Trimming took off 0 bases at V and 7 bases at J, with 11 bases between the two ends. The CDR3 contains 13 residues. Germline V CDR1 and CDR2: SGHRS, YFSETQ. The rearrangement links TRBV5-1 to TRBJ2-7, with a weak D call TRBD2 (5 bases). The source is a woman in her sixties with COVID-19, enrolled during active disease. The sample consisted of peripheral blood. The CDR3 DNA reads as TGCGCCAGCAGCTTGGAGGCGGGTCGGGAGCAGTACTTC. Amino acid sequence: CASSLEAGREQYF. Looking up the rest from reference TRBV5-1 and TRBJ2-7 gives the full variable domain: KAGVTQTPRYLIKTRGQQVTLSCSPISGHRSVSWYQQTPGQGLQFLFEYFSETQRNKGNFPGRFSGRQFSNSRSEMNVSTLELGDSALYLCASSLEAGREQYFGPGTRLTVT.